One and the same sample provided the 32 T cell receptor beta chains below, sequenced in a study of T cell responses to AZD1222 COVID-19 vaccine. Clones were sequenced by immunoSEQ multiplex PCR, and TCRdb holds only the in-frame ones, with some missing. The table has some 280,000 clones, 94% seen once. The material sequenced was peripheral blood, taken 28 days after the second AZD1222 dose. The receptor source for this set is an adult who received the AZD1222 COVID-19 vaccine.

The chain links TRBV28 to TRBJ1-2; D is perhaps TRBD1 (5 bases). Germline V gene lookup returns CDR1 MDHEN and CDR2 SYDVKM. Trimming left V 5 bases short and J 8 bases short, with 15 bases between. This CDR3 comprises 13 residues. The CDR3 nucleotides read TGTGCCAGCAGTGGGGCCTCGCTAAGGGGCTACACCTTC. It specifies CASSGASLRGYTF.

This chain joins TRBV3-1 (or the pseudogene TRBV3-2) and TRBJ2-5, with TRBD2 matching 9 bases. The CDR3 is 17 amino acids. Germline assignment: CDR1 LGHDT and CDR2 YNNKEL (reference sequence). The V segment lost 0 bases and the J segment 5 bases; nucleotides outside the gene matches: 10. The CDR3 nucleotides are TGTGCCAGCAGCCAAGATGTGGTAGCGGGGGTACCTGAGACCCAGTACTTC. Translated, it gives CASSQDVVAGVPETQYF.

The chain uses TRBV2 and TRBJ1-5; D unclear. Trimming took off 3 bases at V and 7 bases at J, with 10 bases between the two ends. The CDR3 totals 13 residues. CDR1 SNHLY and CDR2 FYNNEI come from the germline V gene. CDR3 in amino acids: CASSEEFSQPQHF. DNA of the CDR3: TGTGCCAGCAGTGAGGAGTTTTCCCAGCCCCAGCATTTT.

CDR3 residues: CASSLAEEYEQYF. CDR3 sequence (DNA): TGTGCCAGCAGTTTGGCCGAGGAGTACGAGCAGTACTTC. The rearrangement joins TRBV27 to TRBJ2-7, with D unresolved. Germline V gives CDR1 MNHEY, CDR2 SMNVEV (reference sequence). This CDR3 spans 13 amino acids. With 3 bases removed from V and 4 bases from J, the gap between germline ends came to 10 bases.

The chain carries TRBV2 and TRBJ2-7; D might be TRBD1 or TRBD2, each matching 5 bases. CDR3 length: 13 amino acids. Deletions cut 6 bases from V and 2 bases from J, with 11 bases between. Germline CDR1 is SNHLY and CDR2 is FYNNEI. The CDR3 DNA is TGTGCCAGCAGCCGGGACGGAACCTACGAGCAGTACTTC. Protein product: CASSRDGTYEQYF.

The gene calls are TRBV2 and TRBJ2-4; 9 bases agree with TRBD1. Trimming removed 5 bases from V and 9 bases from J; junction bases left unmatched: 8. This CDR3 comprises 14 residues. Germline CDR1 reads SNHLY; CDR2 reads FYNNEI. The CDR3 DNA follows: TGTGCCAGCAGTACGACAGGGGGTCGTGGCATTCAGTACTTC. It is translated as CASSTTGGRGIQYF. Variable domain in full (rest from reference TRBV2 and TRBJ2-4): EPEVTQTPSHQVTQMGQEVILRCVPISNHLYFYWYRQILGQKVEFLVSFYNNEISEKSEIFDDQFSVERPDGSNFTLKIRSTKLEDSAMYFCASSTTGGRGIQYFGAGTRLSVL.

In its sample, this clone was seen a few times. The chain recombines TRBV4-3 with TRBJ2-7, with 11 bases aligning to TRBD1. Trimming cost V 0 bases and J 6 bases; bases outside gene matches: 10. Germline CDR1 and CDR2: LGHNA and YSLEER. This CDR3 is built from 17 residues. The DNA of the CDR3 is TGCGCCAGCAGCCAAGATGGGGGCGGACAGGGGGCGGGCGAGCAGTACTTC. Protein sequence: CASSQDGGGQGAGEQYF.

The chain has TRBV7-9 and TRBJ2-7; a possible D gene is TRBD2 (7 bases). V was clipped by 5 bases and J by 4 bases, with 18 bases between them. Germline V gives CDR1 SEHNR, CDR2 FQNEAQ (reference sequence). CDR3 length: 15 residues. CDR3 bases: TGTGCCAGCAGCGCCGGGGGGCGGGAGCGATACGAGCAGTACTTC. This sequence encodes CASSAGGRERYEQYF.

Comment on this clone: The sample holds other DNA sequences that translate to the same CDR3. This chain links TRBV19 with TRBJ2-3, with TRBD1 identical over 7 bases. V shed 3 bases, J shed 0 bases, and the junction held 3 bases outside the gene matches. The length of the CDR3 is 15 residues. Germline CDR1 and CDR2: LNHDA and SQIVND (reference sequence). This chain's CDR3 is CASSIRQGSTDTQYF. CDR3 DNA sequence: TGTGCCAGTAGTATTCGACAGGGCAGCACAGATACGCAGTATTTT.

The chain carries TRBV28 and TRBJ1-1, with D possibly matching TRBD1 (5 bases). The CDR3 has 13 amino acids. Per the germline V gene, CDR1 is MDHEN and CDR2 is SYDVKM. Trimming took 7 bases from V and 4 from J, leaving 13 bases between them. The CDR3 region is CASIRGRSTEAFF. CDR3 nucleotides: TGTGCCAGCATACGGGGCAGGTCCACTGAAGCTTTCTTT.

The chain joins TRBV18 to TRBJ2-3; 9 nucleotides align to TRBD1. This CDR3 is built from 15 residues. V shed 0 bases and J 4 bases; nucleotides not matched to a gene: 2. Germline CDR1 KGHSH, CDR2 LQKENI. Written as DNA, the CDR3 is TGTGCCAGCTCACCACCTGGACAGGGGCCAGATACGCAGTATTTT. Protein: CASSPPGQGPDTQYF.

The V gene is TRBV6-5, the J gene TRBJ2-2; a weak D match, TRBD2 (6 bases). The germline V gene encodes CDR1 MNHEY and CDR2 SVGAGI. This CDR3 has 14 amino acids. V lost 6 bases and J lost 0, with 8 bases in between. The DNA of the CDR3 is TGTGCCAGCAGGGGACTCTCGAACACCGGGGAGCTGTTTTTT. Translating gives CASRGLSNTGELFF.

V gene TRBV9 combines with J gene TRBJ2-5; weak D call: TRBD2 (5 bases). Between the trimmed V and J ends, which lost 3 bases and 2 bases, there was a span of 17 bases. This CDR3 is 16 amino acids long. Germline-derived CDR1 and CDR2 are SGDLS and YYNGEE. The CDR3 DNA is TGTGCCAGCAGCGCGTCCCCACACAGCGGTCAAGAGACCCAGTACTTC. As protein: CASSASPHSGQETQYF. Variable domain in full (rest from reference TRBV9 and TRBJ2-5): DSGVTQTPKHLITATGQRVTLRCSPRSGDLSVYWYQQSLDQGLQFLIQYYNGEERAKGNILERFSAQQFPDLHSELNLSSLELGDSALYFCASSASPHSGQETQYFGPGTRLLVL.

V is TRBV5-5 and J is TRBJ1-1; no clear D. CDR3 length: 13 residues. Germline CDR1 SGHKS, CDR2 YYEKEE (reference sequence). V shed 4 bases and J shed 4 bases, with 11 bases lying between them. CDR3 DNA sequence: TGTGCCAGCAGCCCCTTCACCGGCACTGAAGCTTTCTTT. It codes for CASSPFTGTEAFF.

V usage is TRBV11-3 and J usage is TRBJ1-1, with 9 bases identical to TRBD1. With 5 bases clipped from V and 3 bases from J, the junction kept 4 bases outside the gene matches. Germline V gene sequence: CDR1 SGHNT, CDR2 YENEEA. The CDR3 consists of 14 residues. In DNA, the CDR3 is TGTGCCAGCAGCCCTAGGACAGGGGACACTGAAGCTTTCTTT. As protein: CASSPRTGDTEAFF.

The chain combines TRBV25-1 with TRBJ1-6; 8 bases align to TRBD1. CDR3 length: 14 residues. The germline gives CDR1 MGHDK, CDR2 SYGVNS. The V and J ends lost 6 bases and 9 bases, in that order; junction bases with no gene match: 7. In nucleotides, the CDR3 is TGTGCCAGCAGGGTGACAGGGGAGGGTTCACCCCTCCACTTT. Translating gives CASRVTGEGSPLHF.

The rearrangement links TRBV5-4 to TRBJ1-2, with D possibly being TRBD1 (5 bases). CDR3 length equals 12 residues. V gave up 3 bases and J gave up 6 bases, with 9 bases separating them. Germline-derived CDR1 and CDR2 are SGHNT and YYREEE (reference sequence). The CDR3 reads CASSSGGDGYTF. CDR3 in DNA: TGTGCCAGCAGCTCGGGGGGGGATGGCTACACCTTC.

V usage is TRBV21-1 and J usage is TRBJ1-3. TRBV21-1 is termed a pseudogene. This CDR3 has 18 residues. The CDR3 DNA reads TGTGCCAGCAGCCGACTGGGCTGTGGGGGGGCGCGAGGAAACACCATATATTTT. It codes for CASSRLGCGGARGNTIYF.

This chain uses TRBV5-5 with TRBJ1-3; D is unresolved. Trimming removed 2 bases from V and 0 bases from J, with 18 bases in between. The CDR3 loop spans 18 amino acids. Germline-derived CDR1 and CDR2 are SGHKS and YYEKEE (reference sequence). The CDR3 DNA reads as TGTGCCAGCAGCTTAGTATTACGGACGTCTTTCTCTGGAAACACCATATATTTT. Encoded protein: CASSLVLRTSFSGNTIYF.

CDR3 sequence: CASSSRTSTGELFF. In DNA, the CDR3 is TGTGCCAGCAGCTCCCGGACCAGCACCGGGGAGCTGTTTTTT. V and J are TRBV9 and TRBJ2-2; D is undetermined. The germline V gene encodes CDR1 SGDLS and CDR2 YYNGEE. The CDR3 is made up of 14 amino acids. The V gene lost 4 bases and the J gene lost 4 bases, with 11 bases spanning the gap.

V gene TRBV5-1 combines with J gene TRBJ1-5; no definite D call. Germline CDR1 is SGHRS and CDR2 is YFSETQ. The CDR3 sequence is 15 residues long. Between the trimmed V and J ends, which lost 0 bases and 0 bases, there was a span of 7 bases. CDR3 residues: CASSLDGNSNQPQHF. DNA for the CDR3: TGCGCCAGCAGCTTGGACGGTAATAGCAATCAGCCCCAGCATTTT.

The chain joins TRBV15 to TRBJ1-4, with a possible D match to TRBD1 (5 bases). This CDR3 comprises 14 residues. Trimming took off 1 base at V and 2 bases at J, with 5 bases between the two ends. From germline, CDR1 is LNHNV and CDR2 YYDKDF (reference sequence). CDR3 sequence (DNA): TGTGCCACCAGCAGAGGGGACACTAATGAAAAACTGTTTTTT. This encodes CATSRGDTNEKLFF.

The chain is built from TRBV3-1 (or the pseudogene TRBV3-2) and TRBJ2-7; D unresolved. This CDR3 spans 13 amino acids. V shed 1 base and J shed 4 bases, with 8 bases lying between them. The germline gives CDR1 LGHDT, CDR2 YNNKEL (reference sequence). CDR3 region: CASSQVPAYEQYF. CDR3 nucleotides: TGTGCCAGCAGCCAAGTGCCAGCTTACGAGCAGTACTTC.

This chain links TRBV29-1 with TRBJ2-1; 9 bases agree with TRBD2. The V segment lost 7 bases and the J segment 4 bases; nucleotides outside the gene matches: 8. The CDR3 runs to 14 residues. Per germline, CDR1 SQVTM and CDR2 ANQGSEA. CDR3 nucleotides: TGCAGCGCCCCCCGACTAGCGGATTACAATGAGCAGTTCTTC. Translation: CSAPRLADYNEQFF.

The CDR3 is CSVREPSYNEQFF. In DNA, the CDR3 is TGCAGCGTACGGGAGCCCTCCTACAATGAGCAGTTCTTC. The rearrangement uses TRBV29-1 and TRBJ2-1; D possibly corresponds to TRBD2 (6 bases). Germline assignment: CDR1 SQVTM and CDR2 ANQGSEA. CDR3 size: 13 residues. V was cut by 6 bases and J by 0 bases, with 9 bases left in between.

This clone was observed once. The chain combines TRBV6-5 with TRBJ1-2; 9 positions agree with TRBD1. Germline CDR1 reads MNHEY; CDR2 reads SVGAGI. The CDR3 has 15 residues. J was trimmed by 7 bases and V by 6 bases; bases with no gene match: 12. The CDR3 protein is CASRRTGVDGSGYTF. The CDR3 DNA is TGTGCCAGCAGGAGGACAGGGGTAGACGGTAGTGGCTACACCTTC.

This clone came up once. This chain links TRBV7-9 with TRBJ1-1; no firm D call. CDR1 and CDR2 from the germline V gene are SEHNR and FQNEAQ (reference sequence). The CDR3 is 15 amino acids. Trimming removed 3 bases from V and 6 bases from J, with 17 bases in between. For the CDR3, the DNA is TGTGCCAGCAGCTTGGAGGGTCTTTCTGGAGCTGAAGCTTTCTTT. Encoded protein: CASSLEGLSGAEAFF.

The DNA for the CDR3 is TGTGCCATCAGGGGACAGGGAGGCTCCTATAATTCACCCCTCCACTTT. Translation: CAIRGQGGSYNSPLHF. The V gene is TRBV10-3, the J gene TRBJ1-6; TRBD1 aligns across 9 bases. Germline assignment: CDR1 ENHRY and CDR2 SYGVKD. J lost 0 bases, V lost 6 bases, and 3 bases had no gene match. The CDR3 is 16 amino acids.

This sequence joins TRBV19 and TRBJ1-3, with D uncertain. Trimming pared 3 bases from V and 0 bases from J, leaving 6 bases between. Per germline, CDR1 LNHDA and CDR2 SQIVND (reference sequence). The CDR3 length is 14 residues. CDR3 residues: CASSMSSSGNTIYF. CDR3 nucleotides: TGTGCCAGTAGTATGAGCAGCTCTGGAAACACCATATATTTT.

V gene TRBV28 combines with J gene TRBJ1-5; D is possibly TRBD1 (6 bases). CDR3 length: 14 amino acids. Germline V lookup: CDR1 MDHEN, CDR2 SYDVKM. V was shortened by 4 bases and J by 0 bases, with 7 bases between the two germline ends. The CDR3 sequence: CASSSRGSNQPQHF. The CDR3 bases are TGTGCCAGCAGTTCCAGGGGTAGCAATCAGCCCCAGCATTTT.

The V call is TRBV18, the J call TRBJ2-7, with D unclear. V lost 0 bases and J lost 0, with 21 bases in between. Germline V gene sequence: CDR1 KGHSH, CDR2 LQKENI. The CDR3 consists of 19 residues. The CDR3 spells CASSPPSRLKFGGSYEQYF. DNA of the CDR3: TGTGCCAGCTCACCACCGAGCAGGCTAAAATTCGGCGGCTCCTACGAGCAGTACTTC.

V and J are TRBV7-2 and TRBJ2-5; 9 bases fit TRBD1. The CDR3 covers 14 residues. J lost 1 base, V lost 4 bases, and 1 base had no gene match. Germline CDR1 is SGHTA and CDR2 is FQGNSA. The CDR3 here is CASSWTGVQETQYF. The CDR3 DNA sequence: TGTGCCAGCAGCTGGACAGGGGTCCAAGAGACCCAGTACTTC.